A single sample gave rise to the 27 T cell receptor beta chains below, sequenced in a study of cytomegalovirus exposure and HLA in healthy donors (dated by TCRdb to about 2017). The library was obtained by the immunoSEQ multiplex PCR assay. A mixture of 60 forward primers for TCR Vbeta segments and 13 reverse primers for TCR Jbeta segments was used in the multiplex PCR. TCRdb re-hosts the immuneACCESS table, in-frame sequences only. Its copies lack some clones; in the studies checked, an unresolved V gene accounts for under half of them, and the cause for the rest is not known. This sample lists some 130,000 clones; approximately 70% were detected once. The ten largest clones represent about 1.5% of the sample. The sample consisted of PBMCs. Receptor source: a human donor in good health.

J is TRBJ2-1 and V is TRBV18; a possible D gene is TRBD2 (6 bases). V was shortened by 9 bases and J by 5 bases, with 14 bases between the two germline ends. This CDR3 contains 13 residues. Germline CDR1 reads KGHSH; CDR2 reads LQKENI. CDR3 sequence (DNA): TGTGCCAGTTCCGGGACTTCCCACAATGAGCAGTTCTTC. Translating it yields CASSGTSHNEQFF.

The chain links TRBV19 to TRBJ2-4; D unresolved. Trimming took off 5 bases at V and 5 bases at J, with 16 bases between the two ends. Germline values: CDR1 LNHDA, CDR2 SQIVND (reference sequence). This CDR3 has 15 amino acids. CDR3 nucleotides: TGTGCCAGTAGTTTATATGTACAGCTTGAAAACATTCAGTACTTC. Its translation is CASSLYVQLENIQYF.

This sequence joins TRBV7-7 and TRBJ2-3, with D tentatively TRBD1 (6 bases). Germline lookup yields CDR1 SSHAT and CDR2 FNYEAQ (reference sequence). V was clipped by 4 bases and J by 1 base, with 15 bases between them. The CDR3 runs to 16 residues. CDR3 amino acids: CASSSSPGHGTDTQYF. In DNA form, the CDR3 reads TGTGCCAGCAGCTCCTCCCCGGGACACGGCACAGATACGCAGTATTTT.

To note about this clone: One junction end does not reproduce the germline sequence, and a read error may be involved. The chain recombines TRBV19 with TRBJ2-3; tentatively, D is TRBD1 (5 bases). Germline V gene data show CDR1 as LNHDA and CDR2 as SQIVND (reference sequence). The CDR3 consists of 13 residues. CDR3 residues: CASSSRGTDTQYF. DNA of the CDR3: TGTGCCAGTTCATCAAGGGGCACCGATACGCAGTATTTT.

This clone was counted only a few times. This chain joins TRBV7-6 and TRBJ2-7; the D gene is possibly TRBD1 (6 bases). Per the germline V gene, CDR1 is SGHVS and CDR2 is FNYEAQ. The CDR3 runs to 14 residues. The V and J ends lost 2 bases and 3 bases respectively, with 11 bases between them. The CDR3 loop is CASSLSGTSYEQYF. The DNA for the CDR3 is TGTGCCAGCAGCTTATCCGGGACAAGCTACGAGCAGTACTTC.

The J gene is TRBJ2-5, the V gene TRBV11-3; 7 bases are shared with TRBD2. Germline V CDR1 and CDR2: SGHNT, YENEEA. With 5 bases clipped from V and 4 bases from J, the junction kept 4 bases outside the gene matches. This CDR3 has 13 residues. CDR3 nucleotide sequence: TGTGCCAGCAGCGAAGGACTAGGAGAGACCCAGTACTTC. Protein sequence: CASSEGLGETQYF.

This clone was observed a handful of times. The chain combines TRBV28 with TRBJ2-7; the match to TRBD2 covers 7 bases. This CDR3 has 14 amino acids. CDR1 is MDHEN and CDR2 is SYDVKM in the germline V gene. Unmatched junction bases numbered 6, after V lost 6 bases and J lost 1 base. CDR3 DNA sequence: TGTGCCAGCAGGGGCAAAGCGGGGTCCTACGAGCAGTACTTC. It encodes CASRGKAGSYEQYF.

The sample holds a few counts of this clone. The chain uses TRBV4-3 and TRBJ2-7, with a tentative D call TRBD2 (5 bases). V was shortened by 0 bases and J by 2 bases, with 17 bases between the two germline ends. Germline CDR1 reads LGHNA; CDR2 reads YSLEER. The CDR3 consists of 17 residues. Here the CDR3 DNA reads TGCGCCAGCAGCCAAGATCCTGAGGGTTACCCCCCCTACGAGCAGTACTTC. Its protein is CASSQDPEGYPPYEQYF.

The V gene is TRBV6-1, the J gene TRBJ2-7; 10 bases line up with TRBD2. This CDR3 is 14 amino acids long. CDR1 and CDR2 from the germline V gene are MNHNS and SASEGT. V dropped 6 bases and J dropped 4; count of bases not matched to a gene: 6. In nucleotides, the CDR3 is TGTGCCAGCAGCGGTGGGACTAGCGTATACGAGCAGTACTTC. Amino acids: CASSGGTSVYEQYF.

CDR3 region: CASSYADSYGELFF. CDR3 nucleotides: TGTGCCAGCAGTTACGCCGACAGCTACGGGGAGCTGTTTTTT. The chain has TRBV6-6 and TRBJ2-2; maybe TRBD1 (5 bases). The CDR3 contains 14 residues. In germline, CDR1 is MNHNY, CDR2 SVGAGI (reference sequence). Deletions cut 2 bases from V and 7 bases from J, with 11 bases between.

In this sample, this clone turned up once. The chain uses TRBV5-4 and TRBJ1-2; D possibly corresponds to TRBD1 (6 bases). The germline CDR1 and CDR2 sequences are SGHNT and YYREEE (reference sequence). This CDR3 region has 15 residues. V shed 3 bases and J shed 4 bases, with 16 bases lying between them. The CDR3 coding sequence is TGTGCCAGCAGCTCCTACCGGGACACGGTCTATGGCTACACCTTC. Encoded protein: CASSSYRDTVYGYTF.

The chain combines TRBV7-9 with TRBJ2-1; D not resolved. The CDR3 contains 13 residues. CDR1 and CDR2 from the germline V gene are SEHNR and FQNEAQ (reference sequence). The germline V and J ends were trimmed by 1 base and 5 bases, with 6 bases remaining between them. As DNA, the CDR3 is TGTGCCAGCAGCTTAGAACAGAACAATGAGCAGTTCTTC. It encodes CASSLEQNNEQFF. Combining the CDR3 with reference TRBV7-9 and TRBJ2-1 gives the whole variable domain DTGVSQNPRHKITKRGQNVTFRCDPISEHNRLYWYRQTLGQGPEFLTYFQNEAQLEKSRLLSDRFSAERPKGSFSTLEIQRTEQGDSAMYLCASSLEQNNEQFFGPGTRLTVL.

The J gene is TRBJ2-5, the V gene TRBV4-1, with TRBD1 identical over 7 bases. The CDR3 is made up of 15 amino acids. Unmatched junction bases numbered 6, after V lost 3 bases and J lost 2 bases. Germline lookup yields CDR1 MGHRA and CDR2 YSYEKL. CDR3 amino acids: CASSHPDRDQETQYF. In nucleotides, the CDR3 is TGCGCCAGCAGCCATCCAGACAGGGATCAAGAGACCCAGTACTTC.

This clone was seen a handful of times. This chain joins TRBV9 and TRBJ1-2; D ambiguous. This CDR3 comprises 15 residues. Deletions cut 3 bases from V and 0 bases from J, with 12 bases between. Germline CDR1 SGDLS, CDR2 YYNGEE. CDR3 sequence: CASSAYLTANYGYTF. Here the CDR3 DNA reads TGTGCCAGCAGCGCATATCTTACAGCTAACTATGGCTACACCTTC.

CDR3 residues: CASSYDREPGEQYF. CDR3 nucleotides: TGTGCCAGCAGTTACGACAGGGAACCCGGTGAGCAGTACTTC. The V call is TRBV6-5, the J call TRBJ2-7, with TRBD1 identical over 7 bases. Unmatched junction bases numbered 8, after V lost 2 bases and J lost 7 bases. Germline CDR1 reads MNHEY; CDR2 reads SVGAGI. The CDR3 totals 14 residues.

The rearrangement uses TRBV5-1 and TRBJ2-3; 7 bases are shared with TRBD1. This CDR3 region has 14 residues. J lost 2 bases, V lost 4 bases, and 4 bases had no gene match. In germline, CDR1 is SGHRS, CDR2 YFSETQ. DNA of the CDR3: TGCGCCAGCAGCATAGGACAGGACACAGATACGCAGTATTTT. Protein sequence: CASSIGQDTDTQYF.

This clone appeared a single time. The V call is TRBV6-5, the J call TRBJ2-6; D remains ambiguous. CDR1 and CDR2 from the germline V gene are MNHEY and SVGAGI. CDR3 length: 14 residues. The V and J ends lost 5 bases and 0 bases respectively, with 5 bases between them. This chain's CDR3 is CASSTYSGANVLTF. CDR3 bases: TGTGCCAGCAGTACTTACTCTGGGGCCAACGTCCTGACTTTC.

The J gene is TRBJ2-3, the V gene TRBV9, with 10 bases lining up with TRBD2. The J segment lost 5 bases and the V segment lost 3 bases, leaving 6 bases of the junction unmatched. Looked up from germline, CDR1 is SGDLS and CDR2 is YYNGEE. The CDR3 covers 15 residues. In DNA, the CDR3 is TGTGCCAGCAGCGCTTCTAGCGGGAGAGTAGATACGCAGTATTTT. Amino acid sequence: CASSASSGRVDTQYF.

The rearrangement joins TRBV4-3 to TRBJ1-1, with D maybe TRBD1 (6 bases). The V gene lost 0 bases and the J gene lost 3 bases, with 14 bases spanning the gap. Germline values: CDR1 LGHNA, CDR2 YSLEER. The CDR3 runs 16 residues. Here the CDR3 reads CASSQDRGRGHTEAFF. DNA of the CDR3: TGCGCCAGCAGCCAAGATCGAGGCAGGGGTCACACTGAAGCTTTCTTT.

This chain joins TRBV10-3 and TRBJ2-7; TRBD2 matches 12 bases. CDR3 length: 17 residues. Looked up from germline, CDR1 is ENHRY and CDR2 is SYGVKD. Trimming removed 4 bases from V and 4 bases from J; junction bases left unmatched: 11. The DNA for the CDR3 is TGTGCCATCAGTGTCCGGTCCCGACTAGCGGGAGCTTACGAGCAGTACTTC. This translates into CAISVRSRLAGAYEQYF.

In its sample, this clone was seen once. The CDR3 sequence: CASSLGQGDEKLFF. CDR3 coding DNA: TGCGCCAGCAGCTTGGGACAGGGCGACGAAAAACTGTTTTTT. The gene calls are TRBV5-1 and TRBJ1-4; 7 bases line up with TRBD1. Germline lookup yields CDR1 SGHRS and CDR2 YFSETQ. CDR3 size: 14 residues. Losses at the gene ends were 0 bases for V and 8 bases for J; bases not matched to a gene: 4.

This clone has only a few counts. V is TRBV11-2 and J is TRBJ2-7, with 7 positions matching TRBD1. Unmatched junction bases numbered 11, after V lost 6 bases and J lost 0 bases. The CDR3 is 16 residues long. In germline, CDR1 is SGHAT, CDR2 FQNNGV. The CDR3 bases are TGTGCCAGCAGACTCCTCGGGACAGTTCCCTCCTACGAGCAGTACTTC. Translating it yields CASRLLGTVPSYEQYF.

The chain carries TRBV4-1 and TRBJ2-2; D may be TRBD1 (6 bases). The CDR3 is 18 amino acids. CDR1 is MGHRA and CDR2 is YSYEKL in the germline V gene. V was trimmed by 5 bases and J by 0 bases, leaving 19 bases between them. Here the CDR3 DNA reads TGCGCCAGCAGCTTGACCGGACAGCCTTACTCGAACACCGGGGAGCTGTTTTTT. Its protein product is CASSLTGQPYSNTGELFF.

The rearrangement links TRBV28 to TRBJ2-7; 7 bases fit TRBD1. Germline CDR1 MDHEN, CDR2 SYDVKM. The CDR3 runs to 14 residues. With V trimmed by 6 bases and J by 4 bases, 9 bases remained unmatched. CDR3 in DNA: TGTGCCAGCAGCCCAGGGGGTTCCCTTTACGAGCAGTACTTC. Translated: CASSPGGSLYEQYF.

There are a few counts of this clone. This chain joins TRBV7-9 and TRBJ2-1; D is possibly TRBD1 (6 bases). The germline V and J ends were trimmed by 5 bases and 7 bases, with 18 bases remaining between them. This CDR3 spans 15 amino acids. Germline V gene sequence: CDR1 SEHNR, CDR2 FQNEAQ (reference sequence). Here the CDR3 DNA reads TGTGCCAGCAGCCCGCAGACAGGTCTCCGGAATGAGCAGTTCTTC. Protein: CASSPQTGLRNEQFF.

The chain couples TRBV7-6 to TRBJ1-3; D gene uncertain. Germline CDR1 is SGHVS and CDR2 is FNYEAQ. The CDR3 consists of 15 residues. Trimming took 3 bases from V and 4 from J, leaving 13 bases between them. The CDR3 is CASSLGSGLGNTIYF. In DNA form, the CDR3 reads TGTGCCAGCAGCTTGGGCAGCGGGCTCGGAAACACCATATATTTT.

This clone was counted a few times. This chain uses TRBV6-4 with TRBJ2-3; D might be TRBD2 (5 bases). CDR1 is MRHNA, CDR2 SNTAGT, per germline. The CDR3 has 15 residues. The V gene lost 0 bases and the J gene lost 2 bases, with 9 bases spanning the gap. CDR3 region: CASSDSGAATDTQYF. CDR3 bases: TGTGCCAGCAGTGACTCTGGAGCGGCCACAGATACGCAGTATTTT.